The entry that follows covers one T cell receptor (beta chain) sequence. The antigen remains undetermined. The sample comes from a study of early T cells in non-severe SARS-CoV-2 infection. Looking at the study overall: Sequencing of bulk RNA from unsorted whole blood was done, without chain pairing.

Unique molecular identifiers tagged individual cDNA molecules. Via MiXCR, TCRdb re-called the 5' RACE reads, giving one row per CDR3 protein. The sample records about 79,000 distinct CDR3 sequences, 11% being singletons. Points from the study as a whole: Using VDJdb, the matching emphasized anti-spike CD8 responses while missing private and CD4 specificities.

Germline CDR1 reads SGHTA; CDR2 reads FQGTGA. The CDR3 loop spans 15 amino acids. The J segment lost 5 bases and the V segment lost 2 bases, leaving 3 bases of the junction unmatched. The clonotype was recovered from an adult who was a healthcare worker with PCR-confirmed SARS-CoV-2 infection or an uninfected control (not recorded which). Sequencing input: whole blood. The chain links TRBV7-3 to TRBJ2-5; TRBD1 matches 12 bases. CDR3 region: CASSLVGQGAETQYF. The CDR3 DNA sequence: TGTGCCAGCAGCTTAGTGGGACAGGGGGCTGAGACCCAGTACTTC.